Following are 24 T cell receptor beta chains from one sample sequenced in a study of shared clonotypes between healthy human individuals. The assay was immunoSEQ multiplex PCR, and TCRdb's table has in-frame clones only and misses some. The table records more than 2 million clones, approximately 96% of them present only once. Material: naive CD4+ T cells sorted from blood. Subset described: CD45RA+ positively selected. The origin of the receptors is a man between 18 and 29 years old in good health.

CDR3 region: CASTYGKGNEQYF. The CDR3, as DNA: TGTGCCAGCACCTATGGGAAAGGGAACGAGCAGTACTTC. This chain joins TRBV2 and TRBJ2-7; D gene uncertain. This CDR3 comprises 13 residues. Trimming stripped 7 bases from V and 5 bases from J, with 15 bases between. CDR1 and CDR2 (germline): SNHLY, FYNNEI. Based on the CDR3 plus reference TRBV2 and TRBJ2-7, the full variable domain is EPEVTQTPSHQVTQMGQEVILRCVPISNHLYFYWYRQILGQKVEFLVSFYNNEISEKSEIFDDQFSVERPDGSNFTLKIRSTKLEDSAMYFCASTYGKGNEQYFGPGTRLTVT.

The J gene is TRBJ1-6, the V gene TRBV30; 9 nucleotides line up with TRBD1. With 8 bases clipped from V and 7 bases from J, the junction kept 9 bases outside the gene matches. The CDR3 is 14 residues long. Germline CDR1 is GTSNPN and CDR2 is SVGIG (reference sequence). The CDR3 region has the DNA TGTGCCCCCGATGCAGGACAGGGGAATTCACCCCTCCACTTT. It encodes CAPDAGQGNSPLHF.

The chain combines TRBV21-1 with TRBJ2-1; TRBD1, the table's D call, was not compared with the DNA. TRBV21-1 counts as a pseudogene. CDR3 length: 11 residues. DNA for the CDR3: TGTGCCAGCACCAGGTACAATGAGCAGTTCTTC. Translation: CASTRYNEQFF.

The V gene is TRBV7-2, the J gene TRBJ1-3; D not certain. The germline gives CDR1 SGHTA, CDR2 FQGNSA. V lost 0 bases and J lost 0, with 6 bases in between. The CDR3 has 15 residues. In nucleotides, the CDR3 is TGTGCCAGCAGCTTAGCCGCAGCCTCTGGAAACACCATATATTTT. It yields the protein CASSLAAASGNTIYF.

As regards this clone: Other DNA sequences in the sample encode the same CDR3. V usage is TRBV7-9 and J usage is TRBJ1-5; D not resolved. In germline, CDR1 is SEHNR, CDR2 FQNEAQ (reference sequence). The CDR3 spans 14 residues. Trimming pared 1 base from V and 2 bases from J, leaving 6 bases between. CDR3 residues: CASSLGGGNQPQHF. CDR3 sequence (DNA): TGTGCCAGCAGCTTAGGCGGGGGCAATCAGCCCCAGCATTTT.

The J gene is TRBJ1-1, the V gene TRBV10-2; 7 bases fit TRBD1. V was clipped by 8 bases and J by 4 bases; unmatched bases: 4. In germline, CDR1 is WSHSY, CDR2 SAAADI. CDR3 size: 12 residues. CDR3 sequence (DNA): TGCGCCAGCCGGGACAGCTCCACTGAAGCTTTCTTT. Encoded protein: CASRDSSTEAFF.

The rearrangement links TRBV7-9 to TRBJ2-3; TRBD1 matches 8 bases. The junction had 7 bases not matched to a gene; V was cut back by 5 bases and J by 0 bases. Per germline, CDR1 SEHNR and CDR2 FQNEAQ (reference sequence). The CDR3 is made up of 16 amino acids. The CDR3 loop reads CASSRDRGPSTDTQYF. Written as DNA, the CDR3 is TGTGCCAGCAGCAGAGACAGGGGCCCTAGCACAGATACGCAGTATTTT.

This chain joins TRBV18 and TRBJ2-7; 7 bases line up with TRBD2. CDR1 KGHSH and CDR2 LQKENI come from the germline V gene. V gave up 4 bases and J gave up 6 bases; unmatched junction bases: 15. CDR3 size: 16 residues. The CDR3, as DNA: TGTGCCAGCTCACAGACAGCCGGCGGGAGTAGTTTCGAGCAGTACTTC. This encodes CASSQTAGGSSFEQYF.

V and J are TRBV9 and TRBJ2-1, with 8 bases lining up with TRBD2. The CDR3 covers 17 residues. Germline CDR1 SGDLS, CDR2 YYNGEE. V lost 0 bases, J lost 4 bases, and 9 bases stayed unmatched. The CDR3 region has the DNA TGTGCCAGCAGCGTAGATGCCACTAGCGGAACATACAATGAGCAGTTCTTC. Residues: CASSVDATSGTYNEQFF.

J is TRBJ2-2 and V is TRBV9; the D is unclear. This CDR3 has 15 amino acids. Between the trimmed V and J ends, which lost 4 bases and 4 bases, there was a span of 14 bases. CDR1 SGDLS and CDR2 YYNGEE come from the germline V gene. Here the CDR3 reads CASSPLAGFTGELFF. CDR3 nucleotide sequence: TGTGCCAGCAGCCCCCTTGCCGGATTCACCGGGGAGCTGTTTTTT.

The chain has TRBV5-1 and TRBJ2-1; perhaps TRBD2 as D (6 bases). Trimming left V 0 bases short and J 2 bases short, with 15 bases between. The CDR3 contains 17 residues. Per the germline V gene, CDR1 is SGHRS and CDR2 is YFSETQ. The CDR3 sequence is CASSLDLMTRPYNEQFF. The CDR3 coding sequence is TGCGCCAGCAGCTTGGACCTGATGACTAGACCCTACAATGAGCAGTTCTTC.

The chain joins TRBV6-5 to TRBJ2-1; D may be TRBD2 (6 bases). The germline CDR1 and CDR2 sequences are MNHEY and SVGAGI. The CDR3 loop spans 12 amino acids. Trimming cost V 8 bases and J 9 bases, with 14 bases left between them. CDR3 DNA: TGTGCCAGCGGGCGGGGTAAGGGTGAGCAGTTCTTC. Amino acid sequence: CASGRGKGEQFF.

This clone was counted once. The chain employs TRBV5-4 and TRBJ2-7, with TRBD1 as a possible D gene (6 bases). The length of the CDR3 is 16 residues. Germline CDR1 is SGHNT and CDR2 is YYREEE (reference sequence). Trimming cost V 3 bases and J 3 bases, with 19 bases left between them. CDR3 amino acids: CASSWDLTGVNYEQYF. CDR3 DNA sequence: TGTGCCAGCAGCTGGGATCTGACAGGTGTAAACTACGAGCAGTACTTC.

A single count supports this clone. V gene TRBV2 combines with J gene TRBJ2-7; the D is unclear. The germline V and J ends were trimmed by 4 bases and 2 bases, with 15 bases remaining between them. This CDR3 is 15 amino acids long. Germline assignment: CDR1 SNHLY and CDR2 FYNNEI. The CDR3 is CASSGSALVPYEQYF. DNA for the CDR3: TGTGCCAGCAGTGGGTCTGCTCTAGTGCCCTACGAGCAGTACTTC.

Turning to this clone: It is unclear where the CDR3 begins or ends on the DNA, so no DNA is shown, and the CDR3 is as TCRdb lists it. The chain is built from TRBV27 and TRBJ1-2; TRBD1, as called in the table, went unchecked against the DNA. Ends included, the CDR3 has 14 residues. CDR1 MNHEY and CDR2 SMNVEV come from the germline V gene (reference sequence). The CDR3 region is CASSSSVQGAGYTF.

This chain links TRBV19 with TRBJ2-4; D remains unclear. The CDR3 covers 12 residues. Germline CDR1 LNHDA, CDR2 SQIVND (reference sequence). Trimming cost V 5 bases and J 9 bases, with 11 bases left between them. CDR3 residues: CASSPVTGIQYF. CDR3 nucleotide sequence: TGTGCCAGTAGTCCGGTGACGGGCATTCAGTACTTC.

This clone was seen a single time. This chain links TRBV28 with TRBJ1-2, with 10 bases matching TRBD1. The ends lost 5 bases at V and 3 bases at J; junction bases unmatched: 6. In germline, CDR1 is MDHEN, CDR2 SYDVKM. This CDR3 is 15 amino acids long. The CDR3 DNA follows: TGTGCCAGCAGTCTAACCGGGACAGGGGACTATGGCTACACCTTC. It specifies CASSLTGTGDYGYTF.

Details on this clone: The junction does not match germline at one end; this may be a read error. The rearrangement links TRBV11-2 to TRBJ2-1; the D call may be TRBD1 or TRBD2 (5 bases each). The germline CDR1 and CDR2 sequences are SGHAT and FQNNGV. This CDR3 has 12 residues. The CDR3 here is CASSPSLGVRLF. In DNA, the CDR3 is TGTGCCAGCAGCCCTTCACTAGGGGTCCGCCTCTTC.

This clone appeared once. The rearrangement uses TRBV10-3 and TRBJ2-7; the D gene could be TRBD1 or TRBD2 (5 bases each). Germline CDR1 and CDR2: ENHRY and SYGVKD. The CDR3 consists of 12 residues. Trimming removed 8 bases at V and 2 bases at J, with 10 bases between. CDR3 bases: TGTGCCATCGGGACCTCCACCTACGAGCAGTACTTC. Its translation is CAIGTSTYEQYF.

The V gene is TRBV18, the J gene TRBJ2-7, with 11 bases fitting TRBD2. CDR3 length: 17 residues. The ends lost 0 bases at V and 3 bases at J; junction bases unmatched: 7. Per the germline V gene, CDR1 is KGHSH and CDR2 is LQKENI. The CDR3 DNA reads as TGTGCCAGCTCACCACCCCTAGCGGGGGGTAAAAGCTACGAGCAGTACTTC. It is translated as CASSPPLAGGKSYEQYF.

The chain employs TRBV27 and TRBJ1-2; 9 bases fit TRBD1. After removal of 0 bases from V and 3 bases from J, the junction contained 11 bases not matched to a gene. This CDR3 has 18 amino acids. Germline V gene lookup returns CDR1 MNHEY and CDR2 SMNVEV (reference sequence). This CDR3 reads CASSLSPLRQGVDYGYTF. DNA of the CDR3: TGTGCCAGCAGTTTATCGCCTCTCCGACAGGGGGTTGACTATGGCTACACCTTC.

Regarding this clone: The same CDR3 is also encoded by other DNA sequences in this sample. The rearrangement joins TRBV30 to TRBJ2-1; 9 positions match TRBD2. CDR3 size: 14 residues. Germline values: CDR1 GTSNPN, CDR2 SVGIG (reference sequence). Trimming at V came to 2 bases and at J to 8 bases, leaving 7 bases not matched to a gene. CDR3 amino acids: CAWSTAGGVHEQFF. The CDR3 DNA reads as TGTGCCTGGAGTACGGCGGGGGGGGTGCATGAGCAGTTCTTC.

The CDR3 region is CASSFSLQGAETQYF. CDR3 bases: TGTGCCAGCAGCTTTTCTCTACAGGGAGCAGAGACCCAGTACTTC. The rearrangement uses TRBV7-9 and TRBJ2-5; D is possibly TRBD1 (6 bases). CDR1 and CDR2 from the germline V gene are SEHNR and FQNEAQ (reference sequence). The CDR3 runs 15 residues. Trimming stripped 3 bases from V and 4 bases from J, with 15 bases between.

The chain carries TRBV7-2 and TRBJ2-3; D unclear. Germline V lookup: CDR1 SGHTA, CDR2 FQGNSA. The CDR3 has 16 amino acids. Trimming took 4 bases from V and 2 from J, leaving 16 bases between them. The CDR3 DNA reads TGTGCCAGCAGCTCGCTCCCAGTCGGAATCACAGATACGCAGTATTTT. Residues: CASSSLPVGITDTQYF.